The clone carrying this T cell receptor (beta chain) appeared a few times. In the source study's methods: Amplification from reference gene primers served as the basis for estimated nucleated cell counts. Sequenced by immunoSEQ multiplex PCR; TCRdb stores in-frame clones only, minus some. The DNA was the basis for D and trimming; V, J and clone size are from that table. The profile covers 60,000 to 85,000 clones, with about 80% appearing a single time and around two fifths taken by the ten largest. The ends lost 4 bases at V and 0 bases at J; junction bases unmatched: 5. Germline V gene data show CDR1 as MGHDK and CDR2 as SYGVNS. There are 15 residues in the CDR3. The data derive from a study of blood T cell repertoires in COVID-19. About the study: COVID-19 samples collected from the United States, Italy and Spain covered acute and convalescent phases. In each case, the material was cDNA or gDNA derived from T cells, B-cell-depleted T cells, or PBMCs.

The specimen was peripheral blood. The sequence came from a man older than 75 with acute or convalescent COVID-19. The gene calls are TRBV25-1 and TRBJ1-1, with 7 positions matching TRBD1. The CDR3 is CASSGRQGLNTEAFF. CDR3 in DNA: TGTGCCAGCAGTGGAAGACAGGGTTTGAACACTGAAGCTTTCTTT.